A selection of T cell receptor beta chains follows, all from one sample in a study of identical twins. A single record per CDR3 protein comes from TCRdb applying MiXCR to the 5' RACE reads. This repertoire shows some 690,000 distinct CDR3 sequences, 21% found once; its top ten account for 4.3%. This sample also belongs to another study, concerning T cells expressing NK-cell markers.

Sequences were obtained from PBMCs. The receptors were sampled from a woman in her late teens or twenties in good health. CDR3s include the opening cysteine and the closing phenylalanine or tryptophan.

v_call,j_call,cdr3_aa
TRBV12-3/TRBV12-4,TRBJ2-2,CASSLWTGGRVGNTGELFF
TRBV20-1,TRBJ2-3,CSARAIRTDTQYF
TRBV27,TRBJ2-7,CASSPRGLAGYEQYF
TRBV5-5,TRBJ2-1,CASSFTNPPEQFF
TRBV5-1,TRBJ2-7,CASSLGNPYEQYF
TRBV6-1,TRBJ1-1,CASKWGQGGRKTEAFF
TRBV28,TRBJ1-1,CASRRGGGEAFF
TRBV5-1,TRBJ2-1,CASSLAGIASLQFF
TRBV20-1,TRBJ2-3,CSARDPLSLDTQYF
TRBV12-3/TRBV12-4,TRBJ2-1,CASTLGGAGNEQFF
TRBV12-3/TRBV12-4,TRBJ1-1,CASSTGQGAPFF
TRBV9,TRBJ2-7,CASSVASGVVIYEQYF
TRBV5-1,TRBJ2-1,CASRQLTSGINEQFF
TRBV6-4,TRBJ2-1,CASSRLADPYNEQFF
TRBV20-1,TRBJ2-7,CSASKVLVAYEQYF
TRBV7-2,TRBJ2-7,CASSQGGTGTLREQYF
TRBV12-3/TRBV12-4,TRBJ2-7,CASRPSGGGSHYEQYF
TRBV7-2,TRBJ2-7,CASSSPRSGRASEQYF
TRBV5-1,TRBJ2-3,CASSLILGGGTATQYF
TRBV15,TRBJ2-7,CATSRDRPRYEQYF
TRBV5-1,TRBJ1-5,CASSLGPPSNQPQHF
TRBV7-2,TRBJ1-5,CASSVLNQPQHF
TRBV27,TRBJ2-5,CAFFRGGREETQYF
TRBV20-1,TRBJ1-2,CSALGDLFYGYTF
TRBV6-5,TRBJ1-2,CASSYIALNYGYTF
TRBV18,TRBJ2-7,CASSPENFRHPINF
TRBV5-1,TRBJ2-3,CASRQVLQDGDTQYF
TRBV20-1,TRBJ2-7,CSARNPGLAGRYEQYF
TRBV5-1,TRBJ2-7,CASSSTVTGRGAGTPYEQYF
TRBV30,TRBJ2-5,CAGGPSETQYF
TRBV7-2,TRBJ2-3,CASSLMRGGDTQYF
TRBV10-3,TRBJ2-7,CATWTSGKYEQYF
TRBV29-1,TRBJ2-1,CSAPGGGANEQFF
TRBV6-1,TRBJ1-1,CASSGWGATEAFF
TRBV5-1,TRBJ2-7,CASSPRTVDEQYF
TRBV20-1,TRBJ1-5,CSALDREGNQPQHF
TRBV5-1,TRBJ2-1,CASSLVGTAPDEQFF
TRBV5-1,TRBJ2-2,CASSLGQTNTGELFF
TRBV12-3/TRBV12-4,TRBJ2-1,CASSPSGRASGEQFF
TRBV7-9,TRBJ2-5,CASSPRDSTNRQETQYF
TRBV10-3,TRBJ1-4,CAISKGTATNEKLFF
TRBV28,TRBJ2-4,CASSPGGQDSNIQYF
TRBV7-8,TRBJ2-7,CASSSLTGGSSYEQYF
TRBV6-1,TRBJ2-1,CASRRDRGSSYNEQFF
TRBV5-1,TRBJ2-3,CASSLGHHTDTQYF
TRBV12-3/TRBV12-4,TRBJ1-6,CASSFGVNSPLHF
TRBV20-1,TRBJ2-1,CSANHGLAGVAEQFF